A selection of T cell receptor beta chains follows, all from one sample in a study of blood T cell repertoires in COVID-19. Libraries were prepared by immunoSEQ multiplex PCR; TCRdb keeps only in-frame clonotypes and omits some of them. The data show about 170,000 clones, approximately 82% seen once. The sequenced material came from peripheral blood. These receptor sequences come from an older woman who had recovered from COVID-19. The CDR3 runs from the conserved cysteine through the conserved F or W. A D gene is named only where the DNA matches it firmly. Size is stated for part of the rows, as once, few or many counts, or as a class when the clone is expanded.

D	size	V	J	DNA	CDR3
-	-	TRBV6-5	TRBJ2-3	TGTGCCAGCGAGCCGACTACCACAGATACGCAGTATTTT	CASEPTTTDTQYF
TRBD2	-	TRBV7-3	TRBJ2-1	TGTGCCAGCAGCGGCGGGGGAAGCTCCTACAATGAGCAGTTCTTC	CASSGGGSSYNEQFF
TRBD2	-	TRBV9	TRBJ2-5	TGTGCCAGCAGCGTAGGGGCTAGCGGGAGGGAGACCCAGTACTTC	CASSVGASGRETQYF
TRBD2	once	TRBV9	TRBJ2-3	TGTGCCAGCAGCGGTAGCGGGGGGGTAAATAGAGTAGATACGCAGTATTTT	CASSGSGGVNRVDTQYF
-	-	TRBV4-1	TRBJ1-5	TGCGCCAGCAGCCAAACTCCCGCCCATAGCAATCAGCCCCAGCATTTT	CASSQTPAHSNQPQHF
TRBD2	-	TRBV18	TRBJ2-3	TGTGCCAGCTCACCCCAGCTAGCGGGAGGGCAAGATACGCAGTATTTT	CASSPQLAGGQDTQYF
-	-	TRBV6-4	TRBJ2-3	TGTGCCAGCAGCCGGAGTGGAGATACGCAGTATTTT	CASSRSGDTQYF
TRBD2	-	TRBV28	TRBJ2-2	TGTGCCAGCAGTTTCTGGCCTAGCGGGAGCAGGAACACCGGGGAGCTGTTTTTT	CASSFWPSGSRNTGELFF
-	-	TRBV4-3	TRBJ2-1	TGCGCCAGCAGCCAGGTCTTTCCTCGGGAGTTTTGGAATGAGCAGTTCTTC	CASSQVFPREFWNEQFF
TRBD1	-	TRBV28	TRBJ1-3	TGTGCCAGCAGTCCAAACAGGGGGCTGCCCATATATTTT	CASSPNRGLPIYF